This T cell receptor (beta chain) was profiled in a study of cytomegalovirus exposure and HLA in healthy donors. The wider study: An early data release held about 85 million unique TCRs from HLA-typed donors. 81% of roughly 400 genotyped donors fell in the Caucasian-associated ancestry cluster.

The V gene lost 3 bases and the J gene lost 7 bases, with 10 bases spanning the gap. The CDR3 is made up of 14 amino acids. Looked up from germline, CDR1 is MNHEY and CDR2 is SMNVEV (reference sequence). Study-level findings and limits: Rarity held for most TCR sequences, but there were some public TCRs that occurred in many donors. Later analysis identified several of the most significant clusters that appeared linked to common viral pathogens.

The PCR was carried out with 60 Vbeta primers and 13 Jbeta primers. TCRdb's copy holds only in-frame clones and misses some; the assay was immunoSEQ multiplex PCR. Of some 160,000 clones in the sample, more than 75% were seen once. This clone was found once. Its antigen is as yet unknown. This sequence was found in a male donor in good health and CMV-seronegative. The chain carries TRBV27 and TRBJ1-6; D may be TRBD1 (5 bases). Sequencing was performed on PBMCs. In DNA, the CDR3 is TGTGCCAGCAGTTTCGGGGGTTCCAATTCACCCCTCCACTTT. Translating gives CASSFGGSNSPLHF.